This note documents a single TCR beta chain sequence. These data come from a study of shared clonotypes between healthy human individuals. V was trimmed by 0 bases and J by 0 bases, leaving 13 bases between them. This CDR3 spans 16 amino acids. Germline CDR1 and CDR2: SGHRS and YFSETQ. Per the study methods: As immunoSEQ supplied junction-only sequences (without quality scores), filtering differed. TCRdb keeps only in-frame clones here, not all; method: immunoSEQ multiplex PCR. V, J and clone size derive from that table, while D and trimming were established from the DNA sequence. The top ten hold around 0.15% of the sample, which has roughly 2.5 million clones, 85% to 95% seen once.

The V gene is TRBV5-1, the J gene TRBJ2-7; D remains unclear. This sequence originates from a man in his late teens or twenties in good health. The sample consisted of naive CD4+ T cells sorted from blood. Described subset: CD45RA+ positively selected. The chain's CDR3 is CASSLGGAVFSYEQYF. Here the CDR3 DNA reads TGCGCCAGCAGCTTGGGCGGTGCAGTCTTCTCCTACGAGCAGTACTTC.